This entry concerns a single T cell receptor beta chain. The antigen is unknown. These data come from a study of regulatory T cells in long-lasting Graves disease. Study details: Those with persistent Graves' disease had received antithyroid drugs for over 5 years with positive TSH receptor antibodies. Study-wide points: Persistent-disease Graves' patients showed less TCR diversity than new cases. It was peripheral blood alone, not thyroid tissue, that was studied.

Time point: persistent/refractory GD, antithyroid drugs over 5 years with positive TRAb. PBMC-extracted RNA yielded the TCR library. HTBI primers from iRepertoire and Arm-PCR of CDR3 regions yielded the TCR beta libraries. TCRdb re-called the multiplex PCR reads through MiXCR, storing one row per CDR3 protein. The repertoire includes roughly 700,000 distinct CDR3 sequences, 25% to 30% of them detected once, and roughly 41% sits in the top ten. The sample was peripheral blood mononuclear cells (PBMCs), taken when the disease was refractory, from a patient treated with antithyroid drugs. The TCR comes from a female donor with Graves disease.

The CDR3 sequence is CSATQGSDTGELFF. The CDR3 DNA reads TGCAGTGCAACCCAGGGGTCTGACACCGGGGAGCTGTTTTTT. The chain uses TRBV20-1 and TRBJ2-2, with D maybe TRBD1 (6 bases). This CDR3 is built from 14 residues. CDR1 is DFQATT and CDR2 is SNEGSKA in the germline V gene (reference sequence). The V gene lost 6 bases and the J gene lost 3 bases, with 14 bases spanning the gap.